These 26 T cell receptor beta chains originate from one sample sequenced in a study of T cells in Graves' hyperthyroidism and ophthalmopathy. Authors of the study amplified TCR beta CDR3 regions from RNA transcripts. A first-round RT-PCR of the TCR CDR3 used the HTBI primer set. TCRdb reprocessed the multiplex PCR reads via MiXCR and lists one record per CDR3 protein. The sample includes about 480,000 distinct CDR3 sequences, approximately 14% seen only once; the top ten take under 20%. Sequenced sample: blood. Receptor source: a woman aged 18-35 years with Graves' hyperthyroidism.

The rearrangement links TRBV27 to TRBJ2-5; no clear D gene. V was trimmed by 4 bases and J by 5 bases, leaving 17 bases between them. Germline loops: CDR1 MNHEY, CDR2 SMNVEV (reference sequence). The CDR3 extends over 15 amino acids. CDR3 DNA sequence: TGTGCCAGCAGTTATTTACTTCCGCGGCGGGAGACCCAGTACTTC. As protein: CASSYLLPRRETQYF.

Only one count was recorded for this clonotype. Here the CDR3 omits its conserved ending phenylalanine or tryptophan, so a read error is the likely source. CDR3 bases: TGTGCCAGCAGCGTAGCCAGGGAGGGGCAAGAGACCCAGTACTCC. Its translation: CASSVAREGQETQYS. The genes are TRBV9 and TRBJ2-5; 7 bases line up with TRBD2. Trimming at V came to 0 bases and at J to 2 bases, leaving 4 bases not matched to a gene. Germline V gene sequence: CDR1 SGDLS, CDR2 YYNGEE. This CDR3 comprises 15 residues.

There are a few counts of this clonotype. This sequence joins TRBV28 and TRBJ2-5, with D possibly TRBD2 on 6 matching bases. The germline V gene encodes CDR1 MDHEN and CDR2 SYDVKM. The CDR3 is 14 residues long. Deletions cut 8 bases from V and 5 bases from J, with 18 bases between. The DNA for the CDR3 is TGTGCCAGCCGTCCCACGAGGGGAGGCGAGACCCAGTACTTC. Protein sequence: CASRPTRGGETQYF.

This clonotype was counted many times. A junction end diverges from the germline sequence, so it may reflect a read error. The gene calls are TRBV10-3 and TRBJ2-7; D is ambiguous. The CDR3 runs 15 residues. Germline CDR1 reads ENHRY; CDR2 reads SYGVKD. The CDR3 bases are TGTGCCATCAGTGAGTCGTCCTGGGTCGTCTACCAGCAGTACTTC. This codes for CAISESSWVVYQQYF.

This clonotype was detected ten times or more. The chain couples TRBV28 to TRBJ1-5; 7 bases fit TRBD1. Germline V gives CDR1 MDHEN, CDR2 SYDVKM. This CDR3 spans 15 amino acids. The V gene end was trimmed by 3 bases and the J gene end by 5 bases; junction bases not matched to a gene: 7. The CDR3 loop reads CASSLETGTDQPQHF. CDR3 coding DNA: TGTGCCAGCAGTTTGGAGACAGGGACGGATCAGCCCCAGCATTTT.

Only a few counts were recorded for this clonotype. The rearrangement uses TRBV6-1 and TRBJ1-2; D not certain. Between the trimmed V and J ends, which lost 11 bases and 4 bases, there was a span of 20 bases. The germline CDR1 and CDR2 sequences are MNHNS and SASEGT. This CDR3 is 14 amino acids long. The CDR3 DNA reads as TGTGCCGCCGCCGGCGGGTCAGTGGTCTATGGCTACACCTTC. Residues: CAAAGGSVVYGYTF.

The V gene is TRBV20-1, the J gene TRBJ2-3; D is perhaps TRBD2 (5 bases). The V gene's germline CDR1 is DFQATT and CDR2 SNEGSKA (reference sequence). This CDR3 has 15 residues. The V gene lost 0 bases and the J gene lost 6 bases, with 16 bases spanning the gap. CDR3 protein: CSAREDGKLTDTQYF. The CDR3 region has the DNA TGCAGTGCTAGAGAGGACGGGAAGCTTACGGATACGCAGTATTTT.

This clonotype came up many times. A junction boundary mismatches the germline segment, possibly from a read error. The gene calls are TRBV6-1 and TRBJ2-2; D gene uncertain. The CDR3 sequence is 15 residues long. Germline V CDR1 and CDR2: MNHNS, SASEGT. This chain's CDR3 is CATSNVGSGTGELFF. Here the CDR3 DNA reads TGTGCCACCAGTAATGTGGGGTCTGGTACCGGGGAGCTGTTTTTT.

V usage is TRBV3-1 and J usage is TRBJ2-3; D remains ambiguous. The CDR3 length is 17 residues. Looked up from germline, CDR1 is LGHDT and CDR2 is YNNKEL (reference sequence). V was pared by 1 base and J by 1 base, with 15 bases between. The CDR3 DNA sequence: TGTGCCAGCAGCCAAGTGGGCGGCCGGTCGGGCACAGATACGCAGTATTTT. This codes for CASSQVGGRSGTDTQYF.

This clonotype has just a few counts. The chain employs TRBV7-9 and TRBJ2-3; 10 bases line up with TRBD2. The V gene's germline CDR1 is SEHNR and CDR2 FQNEAQ (reference sequence). Losses at the gene ends were 4 bases for V and 4 bases for J; bases not matched to a gene: 8. There are 16 residues in the CDR3. The CDR3 region has the DNA TGTGCCAGCAGCTCGGGGACTAGCGTAGTCTCAGATACGCAGTATTTT. It translates to CASSSGTSVVSDTQYF.

This clonotype turned up a few times. The chain joins TRBV6-1 to TRBJ1-2, with D possibly TRBD1 on 5 matching bases. Germline V gives CDR1 MNHNS, CDR2 SASEGT. The length of the CDR3 is 16 residues. Trimming took off 6 bases at V and 8 bases at J, with 25 bases between the two ends. The CDR3 loop reads CASSPYGARPSEGYTF. In DNA form, the CDR3 reads TGTGCCAGCAGCCCCTATGGGGCCCGACCGTCGGAAGGCTACACCTTC.

Concerning this clonotype: This may stem from a read error, because a much larger clone lies one nucleotide away. Written as DNA, the CDR3 is TGTGCCAGCAGTTCTCGTTTAAGGGAGCAAGAGACCCAGTACTTC. This sequence encodes CASSSRLREQETQYF. This chain connects TRBV12-3 or TRBV12-4 to TRBJ2-5; tentative D call: TRBD2 (5 bases). The CDR3 runs to 15 residues. V lost 4 bases, J lost 2 bases, and 14 bases lay in between.

This clonotype was seen ten or more times. The rearrangement links TRBV19 to TRBJ1-2; unclear D gene. V lost 1 base to trimming and J lost 8 bases, with 14 bases between them. This CDR3 is built from 14 residues. Germline lookup yields CDR1 LNHDA and CDR2 SQIVND (reference sequence). The CDR3 is CASSIALGGGGYTF. In nucleotides, the CDR3 is TGTGCCAGTAGTATAGCGCTGGGCGGCGGAGGCTACACCTTC.

This clonotype was counted a single time. The rearrangement joins TRBV27 to TRBJ1-2; D gene ambiguous. V dropped 5 bases and J dropped 6 bases, with 19 bases sitting between them. Germline V gives CDR1 MNHEY, CDR2 SMNVEV (reference sequence). The CDR3 is 15 amino acids. CDR3 sequence (DNA): TGTGCCAGCAGTGATGGACCCAGAGACAACCATGGCTACACCTTC. Protein product: CASSDGPRDNHGYTF.

The chain employs TRBV3-1 and TRBJ1-3; no clear D gene. The germline V and J ends were trimmed by 1 base and 5 bases, with 12 bases remaining between them. There are 15 residues in the CDR3. Germline loops: CDR1 LGHDT, CDR2 YNNKEL (reference sequence). CDR3 in amino acids: CASSQASVRRNTIYF. CDR3 nucleotide sequence: TGTGCCAGCAGCCAAGCTTCCGTAAGGCGAAACACCATATATTTT.

This clonotype has at least ten counts. DNA for the CDR3: TGTGCCAGCAGCGTAGAGCGGGGCGCGGGCTACACCTTC. Protein: CASSVERGAGYTF. The V gene is TRBV9, the J gene TRBJ1-2; TRBD1 might be the D (5 bases). Germline CDR1 SGDLS, CDR2 YYNGEE. The CDR3 is 13 residues long. Trimming removed 0 bases from V and 8 bases from J, with 11 bases in between.

The chain carries TRBV5-6 and TRBJ2-1, with 9 positions matching TRBD1. The junction had 10 bases not matched to a gene; V was cut back by 6 bases and J by 9 bases. The CDR3 length is 14 residues. The germline V gene encodes CDR1 SGHDT and CDR2 YYEEEE. The CDR3 sequence is CASNGQGRIGEQFF. The CDR3 coding sequence is TGTGCCAGCAACGGACAGGGGAGGATTGGTGAGCAGTTCTTC.

This clonotype was detected ten times or more. The chain employs TRBV5-1 and TRBJ2-1; D is unresolved. V dropped 0 bases and J dropped 0 bases, with 13 bases sitting between them. The CDR3 is 17 residues long. CDR1 and CDR2 from the germline V gene are SGHRS and YFSETQ. In DNA, the CDR3 is TGCGCCAGCAGCTTGGCCGATATCGGGCCCTCCTACAATGAGCAGTTCTTC. Its protein product is CASSLADIGPSYNEQFF.

This clonotype was observed at least ten times. Written as DNA, the CDR3 is TGTGCCAGCAGCCCCAGACAGGGGGCGCGGGAGCAGTACTTC. Residues: CASSPRQGAREQYF. V gene TRBV7-6 combines with J gene TRBJ2-7; 10 bases map to TRBD1. The germline gives CDR1 SGHVS, CDR2 FNYEAQ. CDR3 length: 14 amino acids. The J segment lost 7 bases and the V segment lost 5 bases, leaving 8 bases of the junction unmatched.

This clonotype was picked up many times. The genes are TRBV12-3 or TRBV12-4 and TRBJ2-7, with a tentative D call TRBD2 (6 bases). V was clipped by 7 bases and J by 3 bases, with 16 bases between them. The CDR3 sequence is 14 residues long. The CDR3 here is CASTHSGDLYEQYF. CDR3 sequence (DNA): TGTGCCAGCACTCATAGCGGAGATCTCTACGAGCAGTACTTC.

This clonotype was counted only a few times. The chain joins TRBV6-1 to TRBJ2-7, with 7 bases matching TRBD2. CDR1 is MNHNS, CDR2 SASEGT, per germline. The CDR3 covers 13 residues. V was clipped by 6 bases and J by 5 bases; unmatched bases: 7. This CDR3 reads CASRRAGVNEQYF. The CDR3 region has the DNA TGTGCCAGCAGGCGGGCGGGAGTAAACGAGCAGTACTTC.

V and J are TRBV7-3 and TRBJ1-1; no definite D call. This CDR3 is built from 17 residues. V was clipped by 2 bases and J by 2 bases, with 18 bases between them. CDR1 SGHTA and CDR2 FQGTGA come from the germline V gene. The chain's CDR3 is CASSLYAPVGDNTEAFF. CDR3 nucleotides: TGTGCCAGCAGCTTATACGCCCCGGTGGGCGATAACACTGAAGCTTTCTTT.

This clonotype was seen many times. The genes are TRBV12-3 or TRBV12-4 and TRBJ2-3, with 9 bases lining up with TRBD2. V was pared by 6 bases and J by 5 bases, with 9 bases of the junction left unmatched. The CDR3 is 15 amino acids. CDR3 loop: CASRSQGLAIDTQYF. The CDR3 DNA reads as TGTGCCAGCAGGTCTCAGGGACTAGCTATAGATACGCAGTATTTT.

The gene calls are TRBV30 and TRBJ2-7; possibly TRBD1 for D (6 bases). Germline V lookup: CDR1 GTSNPN, CDR2 SVGIG (reference sequence). The CDR3 totals 19 residues. V lost 0 bases and J lost 4, with 28 bases in between. CDR3 DNA: TGTGCCTGGAGTGTCGCCTTGATGTCAGGGGTCGGGCGGTTTTACGAGCAGTACTTC. Translating it yields CAWSVALMSGVGRFYEQYF.

The chain carries TRBV7-6 and TRBJ2-5, with a tentative D call TRBD2 (6 bases). V was clipped by 3 bases and J by 5 bases, with 13 bases between them. There are 14 residues in the CDR3. Germline CDR1 reads SGHVS; CDR2 reads FNYEAQ. The CDR3 region has the DNA TGTGCCAGCAGCTTGCTACGGGAGTCCGAGACCCAGTACTTC. Encoded protein: CASSLLRESETQYF.

The sample holds a few counts of this clonotype. The rearrangement joins TRBV7-9 to TRBJ2-7; 9 bases align to TRBD2. There are 15 residues in the CDR3. Unmatched junction bases numbered 7, after V lost 5 bases and J lost 2 bases. The V gene's germline CDR1 is SEHNR and CDR2 FQNEAQ (reference sequence). The CDR3 bases are TGTGCCAGCAGCCCCCGGACTAGCGCACCCTACGAGCAGTACTTC. Translation gives CASSPRTSAPYEQYF.